Below are 8 T cell receptor beta chains sequenced from a single sample in a study of PD-L1 blockade in urothelial cancer. Measured with immunoSEQ multiplex PCR; TCRdb has only the in-frame clones, and not every one. In the table there are around 80,000 clones, approximately 90% of which are singletons. Specimen: PBMCs, collected around atezolizumab (anti-PD-L1) treatment. These receptors were taken from a woman aged 70-85 years with urothelial cancer.

CDR3 bases: TGCGCCAGCCTAGCGGGACTATCCTACAATGAGCAGTTCTTC. It translates to CASLAGLSYNEQFF. V and J are TRBV10-2 and TRBJ2-1; 9 positions match TRBD2. With V trimmed by 8 bases and J by 1 base, 3 bases remained unmatched. This CDR3 comprises 14 residues. Germline assignment: CDR1 WSHSY and CDR2 SAAADI.

The chain joins TRBV21-1 to TRBJ1-6; the table's D gene call, TRBD1, was not cross checked with the DNA. TRBV21-1 is reported as a pseudogene. The CDR3 has 18 residues. CDR3 DNA sequence: TGTGCCAGCAGCAAAACAGGGATTTGCGCTTTGATCAGTTCACCCCTCCACTTT. This translates into CASSKTGICALISSPLHF.

This chain joins TRBV28 and TRBJ2-7, with D hard to call. Germline values: CDR1 MDHEN, CDR2 SYDVKM. The CDR3 consists of 14 residues. The V end was cut by 5 bases, the J end by 1 base, with 12 bases between. This CDR3 reads CASSPAGYSYEQYF. Written as DNA, the CDR3 is TGTGCCAGCAGTCCCGCCGGTTATTCCTACGAGCAGTACTTC.

The chain joins TRBV7-9 to TRBJ1-1; D is undetermined. CDR1 is SEHNR, CDR2 FQNEAQ, per germline (reference sequence). The CDR3 contains 13 residues. V lost 2 bases, J lost 4 bases, and 8 bases lay in between. The CDR3 sequence is CASSLRAFTEAFF. The CDR3 nucleotides are TGTGCCAGCAGCTTACGCGCTTTCACTGAAGCTTTCTTT.

This sequence joins TRBV6-5 and TRBJ2-7; 8 positions agree with TRBD1. Germline CDR1 is MNHEY and CDR2 is SVGAGI. The CDR3 is 16 residues long. The V segment lost 4 bases and the J segment 3 bases; nucleotides outside the gene matches: 11. CDR3 protein: CASSFSTDRAGYEQYF. Here the CDR3 DNA reads TGTGCCAGCAGTTTTTCCACGGACAGGGCTGGCTACGAGCAGTACTTC.

V usage is TRBV11-2 and J usage is TRBJ1-2; D call uncertain. V gave up 0 bases and J gave up 4 bases, with 12 bases separating them. CDR1 is SGHAT, CDR2 FQNNGV, per germline. The length of the CDR3 is 15 residues. DNA for the CDR3: TGTGCCAGCAGCTTAGATCGGGGAGACTTCTATGGCTACACCTTC. This translates into CASSLDRGDFYGYTF.

This clone was observed a few times. The rearrangement joins TRBV6-6 to TRBJ2-7, with D perhaps matching TRBD1 (5 bases). The CDR3 length is 13 residues. Germline V gene data show CDR1 as MNHNY and CDR2 as SVGAGI (reference sequence). Trimming shortened V by 0 bases and J by 6 bases, and 9 bases separated the two germline ends. DNA of the CDR3: TGTGCCAGCAGTTACTCCGCGACAGTCGAGCAGTACTTC. The encoded protein is CASSYSATVEQYF.

This clone was seen just once. The chain joins TRBV10-3 to TRBJ1-4; 7 positions agree with TRBD1. Trimming took 8 bases from V and 3 from J; bases not matched to a gene: 9. CDR1 is ENHRY, CDR2 SYGVKD, per germline. The CDR3 is made up of 15 amino acids. The CDR3 spells CAIGARGESNEKLFF. The DNA for the CDR3 is TGTGCCATCGGAGCCAGGGGGGAGTCTAATGAAAAACTGTTTTTT.